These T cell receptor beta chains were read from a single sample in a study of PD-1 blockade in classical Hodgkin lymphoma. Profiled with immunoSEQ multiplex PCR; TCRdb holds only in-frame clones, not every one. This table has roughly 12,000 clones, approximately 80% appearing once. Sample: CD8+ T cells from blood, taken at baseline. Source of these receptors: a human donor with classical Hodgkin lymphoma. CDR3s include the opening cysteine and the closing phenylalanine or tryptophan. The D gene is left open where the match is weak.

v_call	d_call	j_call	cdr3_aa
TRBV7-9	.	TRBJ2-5	CASKRVDATETQYF
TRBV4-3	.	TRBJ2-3	CASSQDIDRAQDTQYF
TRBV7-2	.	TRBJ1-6	CASSRGVWTANSPLHF
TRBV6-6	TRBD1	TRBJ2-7	CASSHRDRGPYEQYF
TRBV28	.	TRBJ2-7	CASSSAASYEQYF
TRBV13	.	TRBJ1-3	CASSLAPGQLNTIYF
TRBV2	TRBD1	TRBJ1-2	CASRGDRADYGYTF
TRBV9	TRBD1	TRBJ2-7	CASSPSVDRLYEQYF
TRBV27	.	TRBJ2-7	CASSLSAPRYEQYF
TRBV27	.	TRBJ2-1	CASSLSWGAMYNEQFF
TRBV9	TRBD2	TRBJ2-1	CASRTGTSDNNEQFF
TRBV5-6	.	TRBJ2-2	CASSLSLTRETGELFF
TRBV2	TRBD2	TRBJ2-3	CASSETAGGTDTQYF
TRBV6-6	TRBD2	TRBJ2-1	CASSYPTSGGEEQFF
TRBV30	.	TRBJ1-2	CAWADSLGSGYTF
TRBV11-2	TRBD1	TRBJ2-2	CASSLGGSGGAPGELFF
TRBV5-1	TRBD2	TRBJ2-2	CASKIWEGTGELFF
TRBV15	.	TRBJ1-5	CATSTRRRGSNSNQPQHF
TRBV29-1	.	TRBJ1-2	CSVLGEDYGYTF
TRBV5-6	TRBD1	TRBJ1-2	CASSRREAGGLDGYTF
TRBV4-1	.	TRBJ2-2	CASSHPSVGFGTGELFF
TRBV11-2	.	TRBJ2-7	CASSLVLGPIAHEQYF
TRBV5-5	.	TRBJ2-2	CASSLGSLLTGELFF
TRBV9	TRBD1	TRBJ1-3	CASSVRDRPLSGNTIYF
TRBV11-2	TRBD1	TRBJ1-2	CASSGYRGSNYGYTF
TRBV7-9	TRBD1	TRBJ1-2	CASSLGTGYSDGYTF
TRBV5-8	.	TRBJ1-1	CASSRVTGATEAFF
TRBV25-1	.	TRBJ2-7	CASSGGVSSYEQYF
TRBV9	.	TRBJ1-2	CASSVGGSAANYGYTF
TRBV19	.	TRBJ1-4	CASRSNEKLFF
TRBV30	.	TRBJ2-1	CAWSVRRVRDNEQFF
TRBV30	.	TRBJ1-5	CAWAGLGGAQHF
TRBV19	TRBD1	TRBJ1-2	CASTAEQGAPRGYTF
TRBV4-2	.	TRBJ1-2	CASSQGVGDYGYTF
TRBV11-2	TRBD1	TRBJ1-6	CASSFTGGNSPLHF
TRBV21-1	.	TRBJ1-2	CASSRQPGDF
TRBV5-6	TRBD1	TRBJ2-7	CASSLGTGYEQYF
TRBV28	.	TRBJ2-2	CASSSRVTGELFF
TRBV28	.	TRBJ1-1	CASSLLDIQAFF
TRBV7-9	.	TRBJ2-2	CASNYDSYAGELFF
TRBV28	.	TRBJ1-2	CASSPGTSSYGYTF
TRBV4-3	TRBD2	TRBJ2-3	CASSPTSGDTDTQYF
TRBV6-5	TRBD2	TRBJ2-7	CASSLFSGGRPGEQYF
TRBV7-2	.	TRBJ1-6	CASSPHRSSYNSPLHF
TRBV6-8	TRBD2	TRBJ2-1	CASSYPTSGGEEQFF
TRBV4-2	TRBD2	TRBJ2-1	CASRPTSGGGNEQFF